The 21 T cell receptor beta chains below all came from one sample that was sequenced in a study of blood T cell repertoires in COVID-19. Libraries were prepared by immunoSEQ multiplex PCR; TCRdb keeps only in-frame clonotypes and omits some of them. Of 250,000 to 300,000 clones in the sample, approximately 88% were seen once. Specimen: PBMCs or T cells enriched from blood (not recorded which). The receptors come from a woman in her twenties or thirties who had recovered from COVID-19.

This chain uses TRBV28 with TRBJ2-5; 7 bases agree with TRBD2. Germline CDR1 and CDR2: MDHEN and SYDVKM. CDR3 length equals 12 residues. V dropped 10 bases and J dropped 3; count of bases not matched to a gene: 5. CDR3 region: CATFGLEETQYF. The CDR3 DNA reads TGTGCCACCTTCGGACTAGAAGAGACCCAGTACTTC.

CDR3 in amino acids: CASSYGETYGYTF. The CDR3, as DNA: TGTGCCAGCAGTTACGGGGAGACCTATGGCTACACCTTC. The V gene is TRBV6-5, the J gene TRBJ1-2, with D hard to call. CDR3 length: 13 amino acids. V dropped 2 bases and J dropped 4 bases, with 8 bases sitting between them. Germline values: CDR1 MNHEY, CDR2 SVGAGI.

This clone was counted only a few times. The V call is TRBV15, the J call TRBJ1-2, with 9 bases matching TRBD1. V lost 3 bases and J lost 7; bases outside the gene matches: 9. The CDR3 sequence is 15 residues long. The V gene's germline CDR1 is LNHNV and CDR2 YYDKDF (reference sequence). CDR3 sequence: CATSRRGTGTGGYTF. The CDR3 DNA reads as TGTGCCACCAGCAGGAGAGGGACAGGGACAGGTGGCTACACCTTC.

This clone was observed a few times. This chain links TRBV7-6 with TRBJ1-2; 7 bases map to TRBD1. V gave up 6 bases and J gave up 7 bases; unmatched junction bases: 8. This CDR3 contains 13 residues. Germline assignment: CDR1 SGHVS and CDR2 FNYEAQ. The CDR3 nucleotides read TGTGCCAGCAGTCCTGACAGGGATGCTGGCTACACCTTC. It is translated as CASSPDRDAGYTF.

The V and J genes are TRBV7-2 and TRBJ1-3, with a weak D call TRBD1 (5 bases). V gave up 4 bases and J gave up 4 bases, with 14 bases separating them. This CDR3 region has 15 residues. The germline V gene encodes CDR1 SGHTA and CDR2 FQGNSA. CDR3 loop: CASSWEGVGGNTIYF. The DNA of the CDR3 is TGTGCCAGCAGCTGGGAAGGGGTCGGGGGAAACACCATATATTTT.

This chain links TRBV15 with TRBJ1-3; D is unresolved. Germline values: CDR1 LNHNV, CDR2 YYDKDF (reference sequence). The CDR3 is 12 amino acids. Trimming removed 4 bases at V and 6 bases at J, with 7 bases between. The CDR3 nucleotides are TGTGCCACCAGCATCTCTCTAAACACCATATATTTT. It codes for CATSISLNTIYF.

Only one count was recorded for this clone. The J gene is TRBJ1-2, the V gene TRBV5-4; 9 bases line up with TRBD1. The junction had 10 bases not matched to a gene; V was cut back by 6 bases and J by 7 bases. The CDR3 is 14 residues long. Per the germline V gene, CDR1 is SGHNT and CDR2 is YYREEE (reference sequence). This CDR3 reads CASNDPGQGFGYTF. CDR3 coding DNA: TGTGCCAGCAACGACCCGGGACAGGGTTTTGGCTACACCTTC.

This clone has only one observation. The chain uses TRBV6-4 and TRBJ2-2; D unresolved. CDR1 and CDR2 from the germline V gene are MRHNA and SNTAGT. Trimming stripped 0 bases from V and 2 bases from J, with 7 bases between. The CDR3 is 15 residues long. CDR3 residues: CASSDSRKNTGELFF. In DNA form, the CDR3 reads TGTGCCAGCAGTGACTCCAGGAAAAACACCGGGGAGCTGTTTTTT.

The rearrangement joins TRBV21-1 to TRBJ1-1. TRBV21-1 is a documented pseudogene. This CDR3 region has 15 residues. CDR3 protein: CASRGRPGLGTEAFF. In DNA, the CDR3 is TGTGCCAGCAGGGGGAGGCCAGGGTTGGGGACTGAAGCTTTCTTT.

The chain carries TRBV5-6 and TRBJ2-2; 7 nucleotides line up with TRBD2. The CDR3 runs to 16 residues. V shed 0 bases and J 4 bases; nucleotides not matched to a gene: 6. CDR1 is SGHDT and CDR2 is YYEEEE in the germline V gene. The CDR3 bases are TGTGCCAGCAGCTTGGCCAGCGGGGCCCGCACCGGGGAGCTGTTTTTT. Protein: CASSLASGARTGELFF.

Details on this clone: At the DNA level, this CDR3 is encoded by other sequences in the same sample as well. CDR3 residues: CASSSSGEQYF. The CDR3 nucleotides are TGTGCCAGCAGTTCAAGCGGCGAGCAGTACTTC. J is TRBJ2-7 and V is TRBV27, with D maybe TRBD2 (5 bases). Trimming stripped 4 bases from V and 6 bases from J, with 7 bases between. This CDR3 is 11 amino acids long. Germline V gene data show CDR1 as MNHEY and CDR2 as SMNVEV (reference sequence).

The J gene is TRBJ1-2, the V gene TRBV28; D possibly corresponds to TRBD1 (5 bases). V was trimmed by 2 bases and J by 7 bases, leaving 11 bases between them. Germline V lookup: CDR1 MDHEN, CDR2 SYDVKM. There are 13 residues in the CDR3. The chain's CDR3 is CASSLAGLGGYTF. The CDR3 DNA follows: TGTGCCAGCAGTTTAGCGGGGCTAGGTGGCTACACCTTC.

The sample holds a few counts of this clone. The CDR3 DNA reads as TGTGCCAGCAGTTCTAAAGCGGGATCGTACGAGCAGTACTTC. Translated: CASSSKAGSYEQYF. The chain recombines TRBV27 with TRBJ2-7; 7 bases are a match to TRBD2. This CDR3 region has 14 residues. V was clipped by 4 bases and J by 4 bases; unmatched bases: 7. Germline CDR1 reads MNHEY; CDR2 reads SMNVEV (reference sequence).

The V call is TRBV2, the J call TRBJ2-7; 8 bases are a match to TRBD1. This CDR3 has 15 residues. The germline gives CDR1 SNHLY, CDR2 FYNNEI. V was pared by 9 bases and J by 1 base, with 11 bases of the junction left unmatched. The CDR3 region is CASLLIGQGSYEQYF. The CDR3, as DNA: TGTGCCAGTCTTCTTATCGGACAGGGATCCTACGAGCAGTACTTC.

This clone was counted only a few times. The rearrangement links TRBV25-1 to TRBJ2-7, with D possibly TRBD2 on 7 matching bases. The CDR3 totals 13 residues. CDR1 and CDR2 (germline): MGHDK, SYGVNS. Between the trimmed V and J ends, which lost 8 bases and 1 base, there was a span of 12 bases. The CDR3 region has the DNA TGTGCCAGCGGCCGGGGGGCTTCCTACGAGCAGTACTTC. This translates into CASGRGASYEQYF.

The chain joins TRBV28 to TRBJ2-5; D unclear. Trimming cost V 8 bases and J 7 bases, with 8 bases left between them. The CDR3 is made up of 10 amino acids. Looked up from germline, CDR1 is MDHEN and CDR2 is SYDVKM. The CDR3 protein is CASRDWTQYF. In nucleotides, the CDR3 is TGTGCCAGCCGCGACTGGACCCAGTACTTC.

The chain recombines TRBV3-1 (or the pseudogene TRBV3-2) with TRBJ2-5; 7 bases are a match to TRBD1. V trimming: 5 bases; J trimming: 5 bases; junction bases outside the gene matches: 11. The CDR3 is 15 amino acids. Germline lookup yields CDR1 LGHDT and CDR2 YNNKEL (reference sequence). The CDR3 loop reads CASSYTGTAAETQYF. The DNA of the CDR3 is TGTGCCAGCAGCTACACCGGGACAGCCGCCGAGACCCAGTACTTC.

V usage is TRBV10-2 and J usage is TRBJ1-5, with 8 bases identical to TRBD1. V lost 4 bases to trimming and J lost 6 bases; unmatched junction nucleotides: 5. The CDR3 has 14 residues. Germline loops: CDR1 WSHSY, CDR2 SAAADI. Here the CDR3 reads CASSADQGAQPQHF. CDR3 sequence (DNA): TGCGCCAGCAGTGCGGACCAGGGGGCTCAGCCCCAGCATTTT.

The rearrangement uses TRBV27 and TRBJ1-2; D may be TRBD1 (5 bases). This CDR3 contains 14 residues. Germline V gene sequence: CDR1 MNHEY, CDR2 SMNVEV (reference sequence). The ends were cut back, 0 bases at V and 8 bases at J, with 13 bases in the middle. The chain's CDR3 is CASSLSGGIQGYTF. The CDR3 bases are TGTGCCAGCAGTTTATCCGGGGGTATACAAGGCTACACCTTC.

As regards this clone: One end of the junction is discordant with germline, which a read error may explain. V gene TRBV7-9 combines with J gene TRBJ2-3, with D possibly matching TRBD2 (6 bases). The length of the CDR3 is 14 residues. Germline-derived CDR1 and CDR2 are SEHNR and FQNEAQ (reference sequence). The CDR3 DNA follows: TGTGCCAGCAGTTTAGCGGCACACACAGATACGCAGTATTTT. Encoded protein: CASSLAAHTDTQYF.

The gene calls are TRBV7-2 and TRBJ2-3, with TRBD2 matching 11 bases. V lost 5 bases to trimming and J lost 7 bases; unmatched junction nucleotides: 11. The CDR3 is 16 residues long. Germline lookup yields CDR1 SGHTA and CDR2 FQGNSA. CDR3 DNA sequence: TGTGCCAGCAGCACGGATAGCGGGGGGGCTCGGTATACGCAGTATTTT. Amino acids: CASSTDSGGARYTQYF.